The 32 T cell receptor beta chains presented below share a single source sample, sequenced in a study of technical replicates of blood from a few donors. Repertoires were generated with immunoSEQ multiplex PCR, while TCRdb's copy carries only in-frame clones and drops some. The repertoire includes approximately 84,000 clones, about 98% of them detected once, and more than 0.12% sits in the top ten. Sequencing input: T cells isolated from PBMCs. All receptors come from a human donor in good health.

The rearrangement links TRBV27 to TRBJ2-7; 7 bases are shared with TRBD1. J was trimmed by 2 bases and V by 0 bases; bases with no gene match: 4. This CDR3 is 15 amino acids long. CDR1 is MNHEY, CDR2 SMNVEV, per germline (reference sequence). In nucleotides, the CDR3 is TGTGCCAGCAGTTTATCGTCGGGACAGCCCTACGAGCAGTACTTC. Encoded protein: CASSLSSGQPYEQYF.

The V call is TRBV14, the J call TRBJ2-7; 7 bases match TRBD2. Germline CDR1 SGHDN, CDR2 FVKESK. This CDR3 has 20 amino acids. V shed 1 base, J shed 4 bases, and the junction held 22 bases outside the gene matches. CDR3 sequence: CASSQGRRSGGLVLEYEQYF. Written as DNA, the CDR3 is TGTGCCAGCAGCCAAGGCAGACGATCCGGCGGACTAGTTTTGGAGTACGAGCAGTACTTC.

V gene TRBV4-1 combines with J gene TRBJ2-7; possibly TRBD1 for D (6 bases). The V gene lost 1 base and the J gene lost 0 bases, with 10 bases spanning the gap. Germline CDR1 and CDR2: MGHRA and YSYEKL. This CDR3 comprises 15 residues. The CDR3 DNA reads TGCGCCAGCAGCCAAGGGACAGCCGACTCCTACGAGCAGTACTTC. It translates to CASSQGTADSYEQYF.

Comment on this clone: No DNA is shown, since the ends of the CDR3 on it are uncertain; the CDR3 is the one TCRdb lists. This chain links TRBV30 with TRBJ2-5; the DNA was not used to check the table's D call, TRBD1. The CDR3 has 11 amino acids, counting both end residues. Germline-derived CDR1 and CDR2 are GTSNPN and SVGIG (reference sequence). This chain's CDR3 is CAWGEGTVGYF.

The rearrangement links TRBV27 to TRBJ1-1; a possible D gene is TRBD1 (6 bases). The V gene lost 4 bases and the J gene lost 0 bases, with 15 bases spanning the gap. Germline values: CDR1 MNHEY, CDR2 SMNVEV (reference sequence). This CDR3 spans 16 amino acids. CDR3 amino acids: CASSYGVGTMNTEAFF. The CDR3 DNA sequence: TGTGCCAGCAGTTATGGGGTTGGGACAATGAACACTGAAGCTTTCTTT.

This rearrangement joins TRBV19 to TRBJ2-7; no definite D call. The germline V gene encodes CDR1 LNHDA and CDR2 SQIVND (reference sequence). Trimming removed 3 bases from V and 0 bases from J, with 9 bases in between. The length of the CDR3 is 14 residues. CDR3 DNA sequence: TGTGCCAGTAGTATGGAGAGGAGCTCCTACGAGCAGTACTTC. This codes for CASSMERSSYEQYF. The entire variable domain, with the rest obtained from reference TRBV19 and TRBJ2-7, is as follows: DGGITQSPKYLFRKEGQNVTLSCEQNLNHDAMYWYRQDPGQGLRLIYYSQIVNDFQKGDIAEGYSVSREKKESFPLTVTSAQKNPTAFYLCASSMERSSYEQYFGPGTRLTVT.

The chain couples TRBV9 to TRBJ2-7, with 12 bases identical to TRBD1. The ends lost 3 bases at V and 3 bases at J; junction bases unmatched: 4. Germline-derived CDR1 and CDR2 are SGDLS and YYNGEE. CDR3 length: 15 residues. In DNA form, the CDR3 reads TGTGCCAGCAGCGAGGGGACAGGGGGCTTCTACGAGCAGTACTTC. This codes for CASSEGTGGFYEQYF.

This clone was recorded only once. The rearrangement joins TRBV28 to TRBJ2-3, with 14 bases that match TRBD2. CDR1 is MDHEN and CDR2 is SYDVKM in the germline V gene. Trimming took 3 bases from V and 4 from J; bases not matched to a gene: 6. The CDR3 totals 17 residues. DNA of the CDR3: TGTGCCAGCAGTTTCCCGACTAGCGGGAGGGGTGCAGATACGCAGTATTTT. It encodes CASSFPTSGRGADTQYF.

The CDR3 loop is CASSLNLAAETQYF. Written as DNA, the CDR3 is TGTGCCAGCAGCTTAAATCTAGCGGCGGAGACCCAGTACTTC. V is TRBV7-3 and J is TRBJ2-5; 7 bases align to TRBD2. After removal of 1 base from V and 5 bases from J, the junction contained 4 bases not matched to a gene. From germline, CDR1 is SGHTA and CDR2 FQGTGA. This CDR3 region has 14 residues.

This rearrangement joins TRBV9 to TRBJ2-5, with 8 bases that match TRBD2. CDR1 SGDLS and CDR2 YYNGEE come from the germline V gene. This CDR3 spans 14 amino acids. Losses at the gene ends were 2 bases for V and 4 bases for J; bases not matched to a gene: 4. CDR3 protein: CASSVEGLGETQYF. The DNA for the CDR3 is TGTGCCAGCAGCGTTGAGGGACTAGGAGAGACCCAGTACTTC. Full variable domain (missing parts from reference TRBV9 and TRBJ2-5): DSGVTQTPKHLITATGQRVTLRCSPRSGDLSVYWYQQSLDQGLQFLIQYYNGEERAKGNILERFSAQQFPDLHSELNLSSLELGDSALYFCASSVEGLGETQYFGPGTRLLVL.

With respect to this clone: One end of the junction does not line up with germline, which may come from a read error. The J gene is TRBJ2-3, the V gene TRBV7-7, with D uncertain. CDR3 length: 14 residues. Germline V gene lookup returns CDR1 SSHAT and CDR2 FNYEAQ (reference sequence). For the CDR3, the DNA is TGTGCTAGCAGCTCGACTTCCCGCCCAGATACGCAGTATTTT. Residues: CASSSTSRPDTQYF.

DNA for the CDR3: TGTGCCAGTAGTACTCTCTCACCCGGGACAGTAGCCTACGAGCAGTACTTC. Translation gives CASSTLSPGTVAYEQYF. This chain joins TRBV19 and TRBJ2-7; 7 positions agree with TRBD1. Germline V CDR1 and CDR2: LNHDA, SQIVND (reference sequence). The CDR3 extends over 17 amino acids. With V trimmed by 4 bases and J by 2 bases, 14 bases remained unmatched.

The J gene is TRBJ1-5, the V gene TRBV2, with 9 nucleotides matching TRBD1. This CDR3 comprises 18 residues. Looked up from germline, CDR1 is SNHLY and CDR2 is FYNNEI. V trimming: 4 bases; J trimming: 4 bases; junction bases outside the gene matches: 14. CDR3 coding DNA: TGTGCCAGCAGTGTCGGGACAGGGAAGGACTTTGAAAATCAGCCCCAGCATTTT. It encodes CASSVGTGKDFENQPQHF.

The chain is built from TRBV13 and TRBJ2-1; tentatively, D is TRBD1 (6 bases). Germline V gene lookup returns CDR1 PRHDT and CDR2 FYEKMQ (reference sequence). This CDR3 spans 12 amino acids. V gave up 6 bases and J gave up 7 bases, with 10 bases separating them. The CDR3 nucleotides are TGTGCCAGCAGTACAGGGTTTAATGAGCAGTTCTTC. Amino acid sequence: CASSTGFNEQFF.

The rearrangement joins TRBV6-5 to TRBJ2-7; D is undetermined. The CDR3 totals 14 residues. V was clipped by 4 bases and J by 2 bases, with 12 bases between them. Germline V gene sequence: CDR1 MNHEY, CDR2 SVGAGI. CDR3 in amino acids: CASSLLSVTYEQYF. CDR3 DNA sequence: TGTGCCAGCAGTTTATTAAGCGTGACCTACGAGCAGTACTTC.

The chain uses TRBV15 and TRBJ2-1, with D perhaps matching TRBD1 (6 bases). The germline V and J ends were trimmed by 0 bases and 7 bases, with 16 bases remaining between them. Germline V gene data show CDR1 as LNHNV and CDR2 as YYDKDF (reference sequence). The CDR3 length is 16 residues. The CDR3 region is CATSRDGGRAGNEQFF. The DNA for the CDR3 is TGTGCCACCAGCAGAGATGGGGGCAGGGCAGGGAATGAGCAGTTCTTC.

J is TRBJ1-4 and V is TRBV6-1, with D maybe TRBD1 (5 bases). The germline V and J ends were trimmed by 8 bases and 11 bases, with 18 bases remaining between them. The CDR3 covers 13 residues. Germline CDR1 is MNHNS and CDR2 is SASEGT. This chain's CDR3 is CASRGTVGRKLFF. The DNA for the CDR3 is TGTGCCAGCCGAGGGACCGTCGGGAGGAAACTGTTTTTT.

As concerns this clone: A read error may produce the germline difference seen at one junction end. The chain is built from TRBV7-7 and TRBJ1-6; D is undetermined. CDR1 SSHAT and CDR2 FNYEAQ come from the germline V gene (reference sequence). This CDR3 comprises 13 residues. CDR3 amino acids: CASSSGIDSPLHF. CDR3 DNA: TGTGCTAGCAGTTCCGGGATCGATTCACCCCTCCACTTT.

CDR3 coding DNA: TGCGCCAGCAGCCAGGTCCGGGACAGGGGTCAGCCCCAGCATTTT. Its protein product is CASSQVRDRGQPQHF. The chain recombines TRBV4-1 with TRBJ1-5; 10 bases match TRBD1. Germline V gene data show CDR1 as MGHRA and CDR2 as YSYEKL. This CDR3 spans 15 amino acids. Trimming removed 3 bases from V and 6 bases from J; junction bases left unmatched: 5.

The CDR3 nucleotides read TGTGCCAGTAGTACGTGGGCTAGCGGACTTGACAATGAGCAGTTCTTC. It yields the protein CASSTWASGLDNEQFF. This chain links TRBV19 with TRBJ2-1; 7 bases fit TRBD2. The CDR3 is 16 amino acids. Germline-derived CDR1 and CDR2 are LNHDA and SQIVND (reference sequence). Germline trimming cut 4 bases from V and 5 bases from J; bases unmatched to any gene: 11.

CDR3 residues: CASSLAGTDFYEQYF. Written as DNA, the CDR3 is TGTGCCAGCAGCTTAGCTGGGACAGATTTTTACGAGCAGTACTTC. The chain employs TRBV7-6 and TRBJ2-7; 7 nucleotides align to TRBD1. J gave up 4 bases and V 0 bases, and 6 bases lay outside the gene matches. Per germline, CDR1 SGHVS and CDR2 FNYEAQ. The CDR3 sequence is 15 residues long.

This chain uses TRBV6-5 with TRBJ2-1; 7 positions agree with TRBD2. Germline assignment: CDR1 MNHEY and CDR2 SVGAGI. This CDR3 region has 13 residues. V gave up 6 bases and J gave up 5 bases; unmatched junction bases: 4. The CDR3 nucleotides read TGTGCCAGCAGGACTAGCCTCGACAATGAGCAGTTCTTC. Translated: CASRTSLDNEQFF.

This chain connects TRBV5-1 to TRBJ2-1; the match to TRBD2 covers 11 bases. Germline loops: CDR1 SGHRS, CDR2 YFSETQ. The CDR3 has 14 amino acids. V gave up 4 bases and J gave up 9 bases; unmatched junction bases: 6. The CDR3 DNA follows: TGCGCCAGCAGCACCGGGACTAGCGGACTTGAGCAGTTCTTC. Translation gives CASSTGTSGLEQFF.

The chain joins TRBV5-1 to TRBJ2-3, with 7 bases lining up with TRBD2. The CDR3 consists of 16 residues. Germline V lookup: CDR1 SGHRS, CDR2 YFSETQ. The J segment lost 3 bases and the V segment lost 6 bases, leaving 13 bases of the junction unmatched. The CDR3 coding sequence is TGCGCCAGCACCCCATTCGAGGGAGGGTTGACAGATACGCAGTATTTT. It translates to CASTPFEGGLTDTQYF.

The chain links TRBV25-1 to TRBJ2-7, with D possibly matching TRBD1 (5 bases). Germline V gene data show CDR1 as MGHDK and CDR2 as SYGVNS. Trimming left V 6 bases short and J 0 bases short, with 6 bases between. The CDR3 length is 12 residues. In nucleotides, the CDR3 is TGTGCCAGCAGCAGGGCCTCCTACGAGCAGTACTTC. As protein: CASSRASYEQYF.

This chain links TRBV6-5 with TRBJ1-2, with a weak D call TRBD1 (6 bases). The CDR3 has 12 residues. Per germline, CDR1 MNHEY and CDR2 SVGAGI. V lost 6 bases and J lost 7, with 12 bases in between. CDR3 sequence (DNA): TGTGCCAGCAGAACAGGGACGGGTGGCTACACCTTC. Encoded protein: CASRTGTGGYTF.

The chain recombines TRBV5-1 with TRBJ2-3, with TRBD2 as a possible D gene (6 bases). The CDR3 has 15 residues. CDR1 and CDR2 from the germline V gene are SGHRS and YFSETQ. V lost 2 bases to trimming and J lost 4 bases, with 14 bases between them. CDR3 protein: CASSFRSGSADTQYF. The DNA of the CDR3 is TGCGCCAGCAGCTTCAGATCCGGGAGTGCAGATACGCAGTATTTT.

The CDR3 loop reads CASSPQEETQYF. CDR3 DNA sequence: TGTGCCAGCTCACCGCAGGAAGAGACCCAGTACTTC. This chain uses TRBV18 with TRBJ2-5, with no clear D. The CDR3 is 12 residues long. Trimming removed 3 bases from V and 3 bases from J, with 5 bases in between. Germline V gives CDR1 KGHSH, CDR2 LQKENI. The full variable domain, rest sourced from reference TRBV18 and TRBJ2-5, is NAGVMQNPRHLVRRRGQEARLRCSPMKGHSHVYWYRQLPEEGLKFMVYLQKENIIDESGMPKERFSAEFPKEGPSILRIQQVVRGDSAAYFCASSPQEETQYFGPGTRLLVL.

This clone was picked up one time. The chain couples TRBV2 to TRBJ1-5; TRBD1 agrees at 9 bases. V lost 6 bases, J lost 2 bases, and 5 bases stayed unmatched. This CDR3 spans 15 amino acids. The germline CDR1 and CDR2 sequences are SNHLY and FYNNEI. The CDR3 DNA follows: TGTGCCAGCAGCTACCGACAGGGGGGCAATCAGCCCCAGCATTTT. Its protein is CASSYRQGGNQPQHF.

The genes are TRBV6-6 and TRBJ1-2; 7 nucleotides match TRBD1. The CDR3 loop spans 15 amino acids. V dropped 5 bases and J dropped 5; count of bases not matched to a gene: 11. CDR1 and CDR2 from the germline V gene are MNHNY and SVGAGI (reference sequence). The CDR3 is CASSHDRELGYGYTF. The CDR3 DNA sequence: TGTGCCAGCAGTCACGACAGGGAGCTGGGGTATGGCTACACCTTC.

The gene calls are TRBV7-2 and TRBJ1-4; 8 nucleotides match TRBD1. Trimming cost V 5 bases and J 8 bases; bases outside gene matches: 10. The CDR3 runs to 15 residues. Germline V gene lookup returns CDR1 SGHTA and CDR2 FQGNSA. CDR3 nucleotide sequence: TGTGCCAGCAGCAGGTGGACAGGGTGGGAGGAAAAACTGTTTTTT. Amino acid sequence: CASSRWTGWEEKLFF.

V is TRBV7-3 and J is TRBJ2-3; TRBD2 matches 14 bases. The V gene's germline CDR1 is SGHTA and CDR2 FQGTGA. J lost 3 bases, V lost 5 bases, and 4 bases had no gene match. The CDR3 is 16 amino acids. The CDR3 loop reads CASSPTSGGATDTQYF. Here the CDR3 DNA reads TGTGCCAGCAGCCCGACTAGCGGGGGGGCGACAGATACGCAGTATTTT.